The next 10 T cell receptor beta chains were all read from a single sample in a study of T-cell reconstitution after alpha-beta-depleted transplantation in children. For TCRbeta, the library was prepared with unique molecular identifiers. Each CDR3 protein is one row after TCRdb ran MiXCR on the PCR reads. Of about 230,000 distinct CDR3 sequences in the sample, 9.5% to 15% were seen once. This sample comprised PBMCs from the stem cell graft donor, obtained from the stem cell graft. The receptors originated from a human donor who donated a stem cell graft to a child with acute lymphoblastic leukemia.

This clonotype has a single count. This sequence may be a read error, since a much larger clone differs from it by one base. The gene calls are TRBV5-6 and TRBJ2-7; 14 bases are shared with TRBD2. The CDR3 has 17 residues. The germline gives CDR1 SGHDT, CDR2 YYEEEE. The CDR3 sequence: CPSSFATPGLAGDEQYF. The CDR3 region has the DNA TGTCCCAGCAGCTTTGCTACTCCGGGACTAGCGGGAGACGAGCAGTACTTC.

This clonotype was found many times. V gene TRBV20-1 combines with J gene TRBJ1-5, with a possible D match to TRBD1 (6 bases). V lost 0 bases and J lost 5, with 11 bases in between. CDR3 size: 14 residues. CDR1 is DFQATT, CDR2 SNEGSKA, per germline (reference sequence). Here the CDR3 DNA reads TGCAGTGCTAGAGATGACAGGACTGATCAGCCCCAGCATTTT. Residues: CSARDDRTDQPQHF.

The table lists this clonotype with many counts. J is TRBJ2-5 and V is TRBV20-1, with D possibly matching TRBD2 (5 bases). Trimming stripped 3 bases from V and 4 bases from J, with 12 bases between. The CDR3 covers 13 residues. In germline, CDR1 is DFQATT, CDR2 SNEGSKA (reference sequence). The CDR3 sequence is CSASSRRAETQYF. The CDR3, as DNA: TGCAGTGCTAGCTCCAGGCGGGCAGAGACCCAGTACTTC.

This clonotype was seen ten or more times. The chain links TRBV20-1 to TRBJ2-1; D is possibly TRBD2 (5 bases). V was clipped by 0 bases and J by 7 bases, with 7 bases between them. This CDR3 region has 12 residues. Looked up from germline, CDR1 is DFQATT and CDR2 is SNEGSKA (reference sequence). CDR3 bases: TGCAGTGCTAGAGATGGGAGAAATGAGCAGTTCTTC. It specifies CSARDGRNEQFF.

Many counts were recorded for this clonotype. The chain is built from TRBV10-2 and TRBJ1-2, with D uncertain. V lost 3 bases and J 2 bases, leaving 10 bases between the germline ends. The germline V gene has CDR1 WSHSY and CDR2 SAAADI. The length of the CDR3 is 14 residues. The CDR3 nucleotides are TGCGCCAGCAGTGATGAGGGTTACAACTATGGCTACACCTTC. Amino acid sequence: CASSDEGYNYGYTF.

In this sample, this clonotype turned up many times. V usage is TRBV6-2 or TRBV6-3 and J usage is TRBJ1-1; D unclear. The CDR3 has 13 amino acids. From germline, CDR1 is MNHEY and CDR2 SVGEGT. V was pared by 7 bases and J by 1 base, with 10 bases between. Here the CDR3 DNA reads TGTGCCAGCACCCTACAAGAGAACACTGAAGCTTTCTTT. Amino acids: CASTLQENTEAFF.

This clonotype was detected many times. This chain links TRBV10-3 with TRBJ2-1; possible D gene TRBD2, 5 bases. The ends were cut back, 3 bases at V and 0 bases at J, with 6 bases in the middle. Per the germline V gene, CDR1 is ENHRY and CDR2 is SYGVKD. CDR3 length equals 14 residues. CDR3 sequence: CAISDSGSYNEQFF. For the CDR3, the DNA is TGTGCCATCAGTGACAGCGGCTCCTACAATGAGCAGTTCTTC.

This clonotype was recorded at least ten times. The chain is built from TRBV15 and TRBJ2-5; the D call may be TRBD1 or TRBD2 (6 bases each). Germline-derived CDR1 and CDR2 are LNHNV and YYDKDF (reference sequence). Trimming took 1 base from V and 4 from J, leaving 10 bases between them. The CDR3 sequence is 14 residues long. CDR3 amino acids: CATSRVGGGETQYF. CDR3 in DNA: TGTGCCACCAGCAGAGTCGGAGGGGGAGAGACCCAGTACTTC.

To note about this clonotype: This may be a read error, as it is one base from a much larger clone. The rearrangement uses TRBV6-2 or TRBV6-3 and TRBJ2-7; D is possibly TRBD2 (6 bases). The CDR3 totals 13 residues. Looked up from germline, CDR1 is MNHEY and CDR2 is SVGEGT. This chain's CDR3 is CAGSYRGVYEQYF. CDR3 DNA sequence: TGTGCCGGCAGTTACCGCGGGGTCTACGAGCAGTACTTC.

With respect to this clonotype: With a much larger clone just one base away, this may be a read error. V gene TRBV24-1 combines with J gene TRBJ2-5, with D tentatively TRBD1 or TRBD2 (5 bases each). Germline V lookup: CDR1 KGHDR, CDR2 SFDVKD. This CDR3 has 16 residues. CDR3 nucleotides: TGTGCCGCCAGTGATCCACTAGGGGCCAACCAAGAGACCCAGTACTTC. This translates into CAASDPLGANQETQYF.